What follows are 23 T cell receptor beta chains derived from one specimen sequenced in a study of cytomegalovirus exposure and HLA in healthy donors. PCR employed 60 Vbeta and 13 Jbeta primers. The repertoire was sequenced with immunoSEQ multiplex PCR; TCRdb's copy has only in-frame clones and lacks some. The profile shows under 300,000 clones, 81% of them singletons. Sequenced material: PBMCs. The receptors stem from a woman aged 55-69 years in good health and CMV-seropositive.

J is TRBJ2-3 and V is TRBV5-1; possibly TRBD1 for D (6 bases). Between the trimmed V and J ends, which lost 0 bases and 4 bases, there was a span of 15 bases. Germline V gene data show CDR1 as SGHRS and CDR2 as YFSETQ. This CDR3 region has 16 residues. CDR3 bases: TGCGCCAGCAGCTTGGGCTCGACTACAGGGTCAGATACGCAGTATTTT. Protein sequence: CASSLGSTTGSDTQYF.

The gene calls are TRBV4-1 and TRBJ1-5; unclear D gene. This CDR3 spans 18 amino acids. Germline CDR1 and CDR2: MGHRA and YSYEKL. The V gene lost 2 bases and the J gene lost 3 bases, with 20 bases spanning the gap. CDR3: CASSQYGTMKTNNQPQHF. The CDR3, as DNA: TGCGCCAGCAGCCAATATGGCACCATGAAAACCAACAATCAGCCCCAGCATTTT.

CDR3 residues: CASSNLGLAPNNEQFF. CDR3 bases: TGTGCCAGTAGTAATCTGGGACTAGCGCCAAACAATGAGCAGTTCTTC. The chain recombines TRBV19 with TRBJ2-1, with TRBD2 matching over 10 bases. The CDR3 loop spans 16 amino acids. The V gene's germline CDR1 is LNHDA and CDR2 SQIVND (reference sequence). With V trimmed by 4 bases and J by 5 bases, 8 bases remained unmatched.

CDR3 amino acids: CASSPLMENRGPNTGELFF. In nucleotides, the CDR3 is TGCGCCAGCAGTCCTTTGATGGAGAACAGGGGCCCAAACACCGGGGAGCTGTTTTTT. The chain recombines TRBV5-1 with TRBJ2-2; 7 bases agree with TRBD1. The CDR3 extends over 19 amino acids. V trimming: 5 bases; J trimming: 2 bases; junction bases outside the gene matches: 18. Germline lookup yields CDR1 SGHRS and CDR2 YFSETQ.

The genes are TRBV11-2 and TRBJ1-4; TRBD1 is a possible D gene (5 bases). CDR3 length: 14 amino acids. Deletions cut 5 bases from V and 8 bases from J, with 15 bases between. CDR1 and CDR2 from the germline V gene are SGHAT and FQNNGV. CDR3 region: CASSHWGLGEKLFF. Here the CDR3 DNA reads TGTGCCAGCAGCCACTGGGGCCTTGGGGAAAAACTGTTTTTT.

V is TRBV7-7 and J is TRBJ1-1, with TRBD1 identical over 11 bases. CDR3 size: 15 residues. Germline CDR1 is SSHAT and CDR2 is FNYEAQ (reference sequence). The V and J ends lost 3 bases and 4 bases, in that order; junction bases with no gene match: 4. CDR3 amino acids: CASSLDRGPGTEAFF. In nucleotides, the CDR3 is TGTGCCAGCAGCTTGGACAGGGGGCCGGGCACTGAAGCTTTCTTT.

This chain joins TRBV19 and TRBJ1-5, with TRBD1 as a possible D gene (5 bases). This CDR3 has 12 amino acids. The V end lost 8 bases, the J end lost 8 bases, and 13 bases lay between the germline ends. CDR1 and CDR2 (germline): LNHDA, SQIVND (reference sequence). For the CDR3, the DNA is TGTGCCAGTCAGGGATGGATAAAGCCCCAGCATTTT. Translating it yields CASQGWIKPQHF.

This chain links TRBV18 with TRBJ1-2; D gene ambiguous. This CDR3 has 13 amino acids. V was clipped by 3 bases and J by 2 bases, with 7 bases between them. CDR1 and CDR2 from the germline V gene are KGHSH and LQKENI. The DNA of the CDR3 is TGTGCCAGCTCACCCTGGCAGAACTATGGCTACACCTTC. Translation: CASSPWQNYGYTF.

V usage is TRBV6-5 and J usage is TRBJ2-2; 8 bases match TRBD1. The CDR3 sequence is 15 residues long. CDR1 and CDR2 (germline): MNHEY, SVGAGI. V was pared by 8 bases and J by 1 base, with 6 bases of the junction left unmatched. The CDR3: CASRTGTGNTGELFF. The CDR3 nucleotides are TGTGCCAGCCGAACCGGGACAGGGAACACCGGGGAGCTGTTTTTT.

This chain uses TRBV7-9 with TRBJ2-5; TRBD2 is a possible D gene (6 bases). Germline loops: CDR1 SEHNR, CDR2 FQNEAQ (reference sequence). The CDR3 extends over 14 amino acids. The ends were cut back, 1 base at V and 5 bases at J, with 11 bases in the middle. DNA of the CDR3: TGTGCCAGCAGCTTAGGTTCGGGAGTGGAGACCCAGTACTTC. As protein: CASSLGSGVETQYF.

The V and J genes are TRBV5-1 and TRBJ2-1; 9 bases match TRBD2. The CDR3 totals 14 residues. The J segment lost 6 bases and the V segment lost 5 bases, leaving 6 bases of the junction unmatched. From germline, CDR1 is SGHRS and CDR2 YFSETQ. The CDR3 loop reads CASRVAGGPNEQFF. The CDR3 nucleotides read TGCGCCAGCAGGGTCGCGGGAGGGCCCAATGAGCAGTTCTTC.

CDR3 sequence: CASTGPGDSGETQYF. CDR3 coding DNA: TGCGCCAGCACCGGCCCCGGTGATAGCGGAGAGACCCAGTACTTC. The gene calls are TRBV5-1 and TRBJ2-5; a weak D match, TRBD2 (6 bases). The CDR3 loop spans 15 amino acids. CDR1 SGHRS and CDR2 YFSETQ come from the germline V gene. The V and J ends lost 6 bases and 4 bases respectively, with 19 bases between them. The complete variable domain, with remaining parts taken from reference TRBV5-1 and TRBJ2-5, reads KAGVTQTPRYLIKTRGQQVTLSCSPISGHRSVSWYQQTPGQGLQFLFEYFSETQRNKGNFPGRFSGRQFSNSRSEMNVSTLELGDSALYLCASTGPGDSGETQYFGPGTRLLVL.

The chain has TRBV2 and TRBJ1-2, with TRBD1 identical over 9 bases. The V gene end was trimmed by 6 bases and the J gene end by 7 bases; junction bases not matched to a gene: 6. CDR1 and CDR2 from the germline V gene are SNHLY and FYNNEI. The CDR3 contains 13 residues. The CDR3 region has the DNA TGTGCCAGCAGCGGAACAGGGGGCCCTGGCTACACCTTC. Its translation is CASSGTGGPGYTF.

This clone was detected only a few times. V usage is TRBV6-4 and J usage is TRBJ2-3, with 10 positions matching TRBD2. With 0 bases clipped from V and 4 bases from J, the junction kept 10 bases outside the gene matches. The V gene's germline CDR1 is MRHNA and CDR2 SNTAGT. The CDR3 contains 18 residues. CDR3 sequence reads: CASSDSFRLAGLSDTQYF. CDR3 nucleotide sequence: TGTGCCAGCAGTGACTCGTTCCGACTAGCGGGTTTATCAGATACGCAGTATTTT.

In this sample, this clone turned up once. The rearrangement uses TRBV7-2 and TRBJ1-2; no firm D call. CDR1 and CDR2 from the germline V gene are SGHTA and FQGNSA. V was shortened by 1 base and J by 10 bases, with 10 bases between the two germline ends. This CDR3 has 12 amino acids. The CDR3 reads CASSLGAGFYTF. The CDR3 DNA reads TGTGCCAGCAGCTTAGGGGCAGGTTTCTACACCTTC.

The chain has TRBV9 and TRBJ2-3, with 9 bases fitting TRBD2. This CDR3 has 15 amino acids. V trimming: 6 bases; J trimming: 2 bases; junction bases outside the gene matches: 7. CDR1 is SGDLS, CDR2 YYNGEE, per germline. The CDR3 DNA is TGTGCCAGCACCGAGGGACTAGCTGACACAGATACGCAGTATTTT. It encodes CASTEGLADTDTQYF.

J is TRBJ2-7 and V is TRBV15; 7 bases line up with TRBD1. The CDR3 sequence is 14 residues long. V dropped 3 bases and J dropped 4; count of bases not matched to a gene: 6. Germline CDR1 and CDR2: LNHNV and YYDKDF (reference sequence). This CDR3 is CATSSDRALYEQYF. CDR3 nucleotide sequence: TGTGCCACCAGCAGCGACAGGGCCCTGTACGAGCAGTACTTC.

This clone was seen only a few times. The identical CDR3 is also encoded by other nucleotide sequences in the sample. CDR3 in amino acids: CASSQGLSYEQYF. The CDR3 nucleotides are TGCGCCAGCAGCCAAGGGCTTTCCTACGAGCAGTACTTC. The chain couples TRBV4-1 to TRBJ2-7; D gene uncertain. V gave up 1 base and J gave up 1 base, with 5 bases separating them. The CDR3 length is 13 residues. CDR1 is MGHRA, CDR2 YSYEKL, per germline.

A few counts support this clone. This chain links TRBV5-1 with TRBJ1-4, with 7 bases that match TRBD1. CDR1 and CDR2 (germline): SGHRS, YFSETQ. The junction had 9 bases not matched to a gene; V was cut back by 4 bases and J by 6 bases. This CDR3 is 15 amino acids long. DNA of the CDR3: TGCGCCAGCAGCCGGAAGACAGGGTCGGATGAAAAACTGTTTTTT. Translated: CASSRKTGSDEKLFF.

This sequence joins TRBV5-6 and TRBJ2-1, with 9 nucleotides matching TRBD1. This CDR3 is built from 14 residues. The germline gives CDR1 SGHDT, CDR2 YYEEEE. Losses at the gene ends were 5 bases for V and 2 bases for J; bases not matched to a gene: 2. The CDR3 DNA reads TGTGCCAGCAGACGACAGGGGGCCTACAATGAGCAGTTCTTC. Its translation: CASRRQGAYNEQFF.

CDR3 amino acids: CASSIGDRQGISTEAFF. CDR3 in DNA: TGTGCCAGTAGTATTGGGGATAGACAGGGGATAAGCACTGAAGCTTTCTTT. The chain couples TRBV19 to TRBJ1-1; 8 bases align to TRBD1. The J segment lost 4 bases and the V segment lost 3 bases, leaving 13 bases of the junction unmatched. The CDR3 length is 17 residues. Germline-derived CDR1 and CDR2 are LNHDA and SQIVND (reference sequence). Complete variable domain (other parts from reference TRBV19 and TRBJ1-1): DGGITQSPKYLFRKEGQNVTLSCEQNLNHDAMYWYRQDPGQGLRLIYYSQIVNDFQKGDIAEGYSVSREKKESFPLTVTSAQKNPTAFYLCASSIGDRQGISTEAFFGQGTRLTVV.

Written as DNA, the CDR3 is TGTGCCAGCAGCCCCCGAGGGGGGGTAGGTGAGCAGTTCTTC. Amino acid sequence: CASSPRGGVGEQFF. This chain connects TRBV7-3 to TRBJ2-1, with D tentatively TRBD2 (7 bases). Germline lookup yields CDR1 SGHTA and CDR2 FQGTGA. CDR3 size: 14 residues. V dropped 5 bases and J dropped 9 bases, with 17 bases sitting between them.

The chain recombines TRBV19 with TRBJ1-1; a possible D gene is TRBD1 (6 bases). Looked up from germline, CDR1 is LNHDA and CDR2 is SQIVND (reference sequence). The CDR3 totals 14 residues. Trimming left V 5 bases short and J 6 bases short, with 16 bases between. The CDR3 is CASSGYRVRAEAFF. In DNA, the CDR3 is TGTGCCAGTAGTGGCTACAGGGTCAGGGCTGAAGCTTTCTTT.